This T cell receptor (beta chain) derives from a study of cytomegalovirus exposure and HLA in healthy donors. Study-level background: HLA-typed donors were the source of tens of millions of unique TCRs, which an early data release held.

This clone was seen only a few times. J gave up 3 bases and V 0 bases, and 4 bases lay outside the gene matches. Germline V lookup: CDR1 LGHNA, CDR2 YNFKEQ. The length of the CDR3 is 16 residues. In the PCR, 60 Vbeta and 13 Jbeta primers were used. In the original analysis: Later work found 65 million to 100 million unique TCR beta chains, with 9.5 million to 11 million shared. Clones were read by immunoSEQ multiplex PCR, and TCRdb kept only the in-frame ones, dropping some. The V and J calls and the clone size are those of that table, but D and trimming were determined from the DNA. The table has fewer than 200,000 clones, roughly 86% seen once.

Input material: PBMCs. This receptor was taken from a man aged 40-49 years in good health and CMV-seropositive. The chain joins TRBV4-2 to TRBJ2-3, with 9 bases matching TRBD2. DNA of the CDR3: TGTGCCAGCAGCCAAGATATAGCGGGAGAGACAGATACGCAGTATTTT. Encoded protein: CASSQDIAGETDTQYF.